The 2 T cell receptor beta chains below were found in one sample sequenced in a study of regulatory dendritic cells for organ transplantation. Sorted T cells were CFSE-labeled and cultured 4 to 5 days with allogeneic regulatory or mature dendritic cells at 1:10. Profiled with immunoSEQ multiplex PCR; TCRdb holds only in-frame clones, not every one. The sample records some 7,800 clones, less than 75% being singletons. No antigen has been identified for these receptors. Sequenced input: memory CD4+ T cells from blood cultured with dendritic cells. Regarding subset: CD45RO+ memory T cells. The receptor set was obtained from a human donor in good health.

The V call is TRBV11-1, the J call TRBJ1-2, with D tentatively TRBD1 (6 bases). From germline, CDR1 is SGHAT and CDR2 FQDESV (reference sequence). V shed 5 bases and J shed 6 bases, with 16 bases lying between them. The CDR3 has 14 residues. This CDR3 reads CASSLTSTGDGYTF. CDR3 in DNA: TGTGCCAGCAGCCTTACCTCGACAGGAGATGGCTACACCTTC.

The gene calls are TRBV11-2 and TRBJ2-7; D possibly corresponds to TRBD2 (5 bases). V was shortened by 0 bases and J by 7 bases, with 13 bases between the two germline ends. CDR1 and CDR2 (germline): SGHAT, FQNNGV. The CDR3 runs to 14 residues. Here the CDR3 DNA reads TGTGCCAGCAGCTTAGAACAGATCAAGCGGGAGCAGTACTTC. Translating gives CASSLEQIKREQYF.